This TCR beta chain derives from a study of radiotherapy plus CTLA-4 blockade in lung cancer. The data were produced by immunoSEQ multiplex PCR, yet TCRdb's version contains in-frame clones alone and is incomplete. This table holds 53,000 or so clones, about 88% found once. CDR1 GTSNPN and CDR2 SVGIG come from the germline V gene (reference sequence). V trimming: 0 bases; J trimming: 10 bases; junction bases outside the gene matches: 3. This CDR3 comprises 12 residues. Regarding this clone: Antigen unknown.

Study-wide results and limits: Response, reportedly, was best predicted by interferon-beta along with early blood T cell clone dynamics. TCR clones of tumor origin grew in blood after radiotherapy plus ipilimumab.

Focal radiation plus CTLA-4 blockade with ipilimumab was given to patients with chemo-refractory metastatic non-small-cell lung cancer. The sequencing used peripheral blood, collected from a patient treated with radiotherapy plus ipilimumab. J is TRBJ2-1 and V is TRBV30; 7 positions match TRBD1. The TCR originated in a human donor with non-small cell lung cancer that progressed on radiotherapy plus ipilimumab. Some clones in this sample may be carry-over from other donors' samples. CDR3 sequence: CAWSVETGEQFF. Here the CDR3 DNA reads TGTGCCTGGAGTGTTGAGACAGGGGAGCAGTTCTTC.